The 4 T cell receptor beta chains in this list originate from one sample, sequenced in a study of blood T cells in healthy people across ages. With a J-beta primer mix and a sample-barcoded 5' primer, a second PCR ran 7 to 11 cycles. MiXCR, run by TCRdb on the 5' RACE reads, gives a single entry per CDR3 protein. The sample has 500,000 to 700,000 distinct CDR3 sequences, under 30% seen once. The source material was blood. Every receptor here comes from a woman of 80 years or more in good health.

This clonotype was counted many times. The chain couples TRBV9 to TRBJ1-2; D gene ambiguous. Germline V lookup: CDR1 SGDLS, CDR2 YYNGEE. V dropped 4 bases and J dropped 4 bases, with 11 bases sitting between them. CDR3 length equals 13 residues. CDR3 sequence reads: CASSPVRSYGYTF. In nucleotides, the CDR3 is TGTGCCAGCAGCCCCGTTAGATCCTATGGCTACACCTTC. The variable domain in full, with the rest retrieved from reference TRBV9 and TRBJ1-2, is DSGVTQTPKHLITATGQRVTLRCSPRSGDLSVYWYQQSLDQGLQFLIQYYNGEERAKGNILERFSAQQFPDLHSELNLSSLELGDSALYFCASSPVRSYGYTFGSGTRLTVV.

CDR3 coding DNA: TGTGCCAGCAGCTTAACAGGCTACGAGCAGTTCTTC. Protein: CASSLTGYEQFF. The V gene is TRBV7-3, the J gene TRBJ2-7, with D unclear. The closer fit of TRBJ2-1 to the DNA end suggests the J call may be wrong. This CDR3 is 12 amino acids long. Germline values: CDR1 SGHTA, CDR2 FQGTGA.

This clonotype has only a few counts. This may come from a read error, since a much larger clone is one base off. This chain links TRBV7-8 with TRBJ2-7; D is uncertain. V was shortened by 5 bases and J by 7 bases, with 18 bases between the two germline ends. This CDR3 has 14 amino acids. Germline loops: CDR1 SGHVS, CDR2 FQNEAQ. CDR3 residues: CASSRPATYNEQYF. CDR3 sequence (DNA): TGTGCCAGCAGCCGCCCGGCTACCTACAATGAGCAGTACTTC. The whole variable domain, remainder taken from reference TRBV7-8 and TRBJ2-7, is GAGVSQSPRYKVAKRGQDVALRCDPISGHVSLFWYQQALGQGPEFLTYFQNEAQLDKSGLPSDRFFAERPEGSVSTLKIQRTQQEDSAVYLCASSRPATYNEQYFGPGTRLTVT.

This clonotype came up many times. The gene calls are TRBV6-1 and TRBJ2-7, with D perhaps matching TRBD1 or TRBD2 (5 bases each). Germline lookup yields CDR1 MNHNS and CDR2 SASEGT. The CDR3 covers 15 residues. With 0 bases removed from V and 1 base from J, the gap between germline ends came to 10 bases. The CDR3 spells CASSEAQGASYEQYF. DNA for the CDR3: TGTGCCAGCAGTGAAGCGCAGGGAGCATCCTACGAGCAGTACTTC.